The clone carrying this T cell receptor beta chain was recorded a few times. TCRdb keeps only in-frame clones here, not all; method: immunoSEQ multiplex PCR. The sample records tens of thousands of clones, more than 85% being singletons. The V end was cut by 4 bases, the J end by 5 bases, with 12 bases between. This CDR3 region has 13 residues. CDR1 is LNHDA, CDR2 SQIVND, per germline (reference sequence). Noted time point: pretreatment peripheral blood. The data were taken from a study of PD-L1 blockade in urothelial cancer. The clonotype originates from a woman aged 55-69 years with urothelial cancer. The material was PBMCs, obtained around atezolizumab (anti-PD-L1) treatment. The chain links TRBV19 to TRBJ2-7; D is ambiguous. CDR3 nucleotide sequence: TGTGCCAGTAGTAAGCCTATGGGCAACGAGCAGTACTTC. Amino acids: CASSKPMGNEQYF.